These T cell receptor beta chains were read from a single sample in a study of T-cell memory formation after mild COVID-19. TCRdb re-called the 5' RACE reads with MiXCR, one entry per CDR3 protein. The sample gives roughly 310,000 distinct CDR3 sequences, about a sixth of which show up once; over 20% is in the top ten. The sample taken for sequencing was PBMCs or a T cell subset sorted from them (not recorded which). Receptors originate from a man younger than 30 who had mild COVID-19 (a few samples of this study predate the infection). Cell type and time point are not known. Both conserved end residues are part of each CDR3. Fields, in order: CDR3 DNA, CDR3 protein, J gene, CDR3 length, clone size, V gene, D gene. D genes are given only for firm matches. The size field is filled for only some rows; it gives once, few, many or a size class.

CDR3 DNA: TGTGCCAGCAGCCCCGCTGGGACAGTCAACACCGGGGAGCTGTTTTTT; CDR3 protein: CASSPAGTVNTGELFF; J gene: TRBJ2-2; CDR3 length: 16; clone size: NA; V gene: TRBV3-1; D gene: TRBD1
CDR3 DNA: TGTGCCAGCAGCGCAGCCGACAGGGATCGACACACGAGGGCAGATACGCAGTATTTT; CDR3 protein: CASSAADRDRHTRADTQYF; J gene: TRBJ2-3; CDR3 length: 19; clone size: few; V gene: TRBV9; D gene: TRBD1
CDR3 DNA: TGTGCTAGTGCCCCCTGGGGGAGCTCCTACAATGAGCAGTTCTTC; CDR3 protein: CASAPWGSSYNEQFF; J gene: TRBJ2-1; CDR3 length: 15; clone size: NA; V gene: TRBV12-5; D gene: NA
CDR3 DNA: TGTGCCAGCAGCTTAGCTCCACAGGCGAGCTCCTATAATTCACCCCTCCACTTT; CDR3 protein: CASSLAPQASSYNSPLHF; J gene: TRBJ1-6; CDR3 length: 18; clone size: few; V gene: TRBV7-2; D gene: NA
CDR3 DNA: TGCGCCAGCAGTCAAGGACCGTGCTATGGCTACACCTTC; CDR3 protein: CASSQGPCYGYTF; J gene: TRBJ1-2; CDR3 length: 13; clone size: few; V gene: TRBV23-1; D gene: NA
CDR3 DNA: TGTGCCAGCAGCCATTCGGCGGACGACTCCTACGAGCAGTACTTC; CDR3 protein: CASSHSADDSYEQYF; J gene: TRBJ2-7; CDR3 length: 15; clone size: few; V gene: TRBV7-2; D gene: NA
CDR3 DNA: TGTGCCAGCAGCCATCCGACTAGTTCTCGGAACGAGCAGTACTTC; CDR3 protein: CASSHPTSSRNEQYF; J gene: TRBJ2-7; CDR3 length: 15; clone size: few; V gene: TRBV7-8; D gene: NA
CDR3 DNA: TGCGCCAGCAGCCAAGTGGGACTAGCGGGCGTCCGGGAGACCCAGTACTTC; CDR3 protein: CASSQVGLAGVRETQYF; J gene: TRBJ2-5; CDR3 length: 17; clone size: NA; V gene: TRBV4-1; D gene: TRBD2
CDR3 DNA: TGTGCCAGCAGTTACTCGGAGGGAACTGAAGCTTTCTTT; CDR3 protein: CASSYSEGTEAFF; J gene: TRBJ1-1; CDR3 length: 13; clone size: few; V gene: TRBV6-6; D gene: NA
CDR3 DNA: TGCAGTGCTGCCGGGGGCTTGAACACTGAAGCTTTCTTT; CDR3 protein: CSAAGGLNTEAFF; J gene: TRBJ1-1; CDR3 length: 13; clone size: NA; V gene: TRBV20-1; D gene: NA
CDR3 DNA: TGTGCCTGGAGTAATGCGGCGGCCAGGGGGAACACTGAAGCTTTCTTT; CDR3 protein: CAWSNAAARGNTEAFF; J gene: TRBJ1-1; CDR3 length: 16; clone size: NA; V gene: TRBV30; D gene: NA
CDR3 DNA: TGCGCCAGCAGCCTAGACAGGACAGGGACTTATAATGAAAAACTGTTTTTT; CDR3 protein: CASSLDRTGTYNEKLFF; J gene: TRBJ1-4; CDR3 length: 17; clone size: many; V gene: TRBV4-3; D gene: TRBD1
CDR3 DNA: TGTGCCAGCAGTTACGGAGGAGCTAGCACAGATACGCAGTATTTT; CDR3 protein: CASSYGGASTDTQYF; J gene: TRBJ2-3; CDR3 length: 15; clone size: NA; V gene: TRBV6-6; D gene: NA
CDR3 DNA: TGCGCCAGCAGCTTGGAACGGGGGGAAGAGACCCAGTACTTC; CDR3 protein: CASSLERGEETQYF; J gene: TRBJ2-5; CDR3 length: 14; clone size: few; V gene: TRBV5-1; D gene: TRBD2
CDR3 DNA: TGTGCCAGCAGCCCCGGAAAGACAGGGGTCCAAGAGACCCAGTACTTC; CDR3 protein: CASSPGKTGVQETQYF; J gene: TRBJ2-5; CDR3 length: 16; clone size: NA; V gene: TRBV13; D gene: TRBD1
CDR3 DNA: TGCGCCAGCAGCCATAATAGCGGACCCTACGAGCAGTACTTC; CDR3 protein: CASSHNSGPYEQYF; J gene: TRBJ2-7; CDR3 length: 14; clone size: many; V gene: TRBV4-3; D gene: NA